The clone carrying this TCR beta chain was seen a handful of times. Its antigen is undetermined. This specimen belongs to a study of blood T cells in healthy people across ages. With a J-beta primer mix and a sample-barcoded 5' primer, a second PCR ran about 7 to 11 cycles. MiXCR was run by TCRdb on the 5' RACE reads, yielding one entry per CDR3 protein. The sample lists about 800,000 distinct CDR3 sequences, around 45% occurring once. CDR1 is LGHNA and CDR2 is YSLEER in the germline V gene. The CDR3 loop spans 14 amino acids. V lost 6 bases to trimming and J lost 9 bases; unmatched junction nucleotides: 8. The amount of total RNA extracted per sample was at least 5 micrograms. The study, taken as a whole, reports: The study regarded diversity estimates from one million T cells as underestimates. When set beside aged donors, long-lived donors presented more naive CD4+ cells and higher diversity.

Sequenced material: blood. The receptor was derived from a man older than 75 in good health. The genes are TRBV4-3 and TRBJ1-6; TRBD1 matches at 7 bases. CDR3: CASSPGTESSPLHF. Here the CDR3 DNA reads TGCGCCAGCAGTCCCGGGACAGAGTCTTCACCCCTCCACTTT.